This entry concerns a single T cell receptor (beta chain). The table lists this clonotype with many counts. Its antigen remains unidentified. No base quality information exists; no much larger clone differs at one position. Moderately to severely active disease, a Clinical Activity Score of at least 3, a NOSPECS grade of at least 4, and a duration under 3 months were present in ophthalmopathy patients. The study excluded patients with uncontrolled infections, other autoimmune diseases, pregnancy or lactation. Diagnoses relied on clinical symptoms, serum thyroxine and TRAb, thyroid ultrasound and orbital computed tomography. PBMCs were isolated from 7.5 to 10 ml of fresh peripheral blood by Ficoll-Paque density gradient centrifugation. Total RNA was extracted using Trizol reagent, and RNA quality was assessed on an Agilent 2100 Bioanalyzer. TCR beta CDR3 regions were amplified from RNA transcripts. The TCR CDR3 was subjected to a first round of RT-PCR using the HTBI primer set and the Qiagen OneStep RT-PCR kit. Libraries were constructed in a second round of multiplex PCR, after which size selection and purification were performed. Libraries were sequenced paired-end with 100 bp reads on an Illumina HiSeq2000. The paper's data handling went like this. SOAPnuke was used to process the raw data, throwing out any read that contained adapters or uncalled bases, had a mean Phred below 15, or lacked an exact constant-primer or identifier match. COPE v1.2.5 was used to merge high-quality paired reads, and clonotypes were defined as unique nucleotide sequences. MiTCR v1.1 was used to align clonotypes to the IMGT TRBV, TRBD and TRBJ reference segments. The analysis included only V-J combinations with a frequency above 0.0001, which together covered approximately 99% of the repertoires. The TCS score was defined as the ratio of F50 (clonal expansion) to E x V (chaos), calculated using BLOSUM62-based TCRdist between CDR3 peptides within each V-J. Welch's t-statistics and random forest reduced fewer than 600 V-J features to 13, which were used in a naive Bayes classifier (R e1071). TCRdb trimmed the raw reads at Q25, called clones with MiXCR and kept productive beta chains. Rows with one shared CDR3 protein collapse into an entry with the most common genes and DNA. TCRdb, not the original authors, processed these V and J calls. Within this sample are 250,000 or so distinct CDR3 sequences, with 15% to 20% of them counted one time only. Around 28% of the sample belongs to the ten largest clones.

This specimen belongs to a study of T cells in Graves' hyperthyroidism and ophthalmopathy (dated by TCRdb to about 2019). Regarding the research as a whole: Peripheral blood samples were taken at the time of initial diagnosis, prior to any treatment. To identify TCR V-J signatures that set the groups apart, the researchers used a discovery cohort of 100 patients, made up of 43 with Graves' ophthalmopathy and 55 to 65 with stable Graves' hyperthyroidism. TCR Vbeta CDR3 sequencing of fewer than 150 peripheral blood samples (approximately 44 ophthalmopathy, 75 or so hyperthyroidism and some 17 progressor patients) is reported in the paper. In about six Graves' hyperthyroidism patients, the study also compared T-cell repertoires from thyroid tissue with T-cell repertoires from blood. The 95 to 100 discovery patients were divided at random into training and test sets in a 7:3 ratio. Once sampling was done, hyperthyroidism patients were given methimazole at a starting dose of 30 mg daily, whereas ophthalmopathy patients were given high-dose intravenous methylprednisolone. Prospective prediction of ophthalmopathy was tested in an independent validation cohort of approximately 19 hyperthyroidism patients and approximately 17 patients who later progressed to ophthalmopathy. The investigation overall reported the following: Most expanded thyroid clonotypes (frequency above 0.001) were also found in blood, which suggests that blood repertoires may mirror thyroid immune responses. In validation, the model predicted progression to ophthalmopathy a median of 6.5 months before onset, with roughly 70% sensitivity and around 76% specificity. Sample size was not statistically predetermined, and blinding of investigators to group allocation was not performed. Ophthalmopathy was separated from stable hyperthyroidism by a 13 V-J signature model, with roughly 88% sensitivity and approximately 81% specificity obtained in cross-validation and 80%/75% obtained in testing.

V and J lose 2 bases and 4 bases, and a span of 11 bases separates them. The CDR3 numbers 14 residues from cysteine through phenylalanine. Only the CDR3 DNA is retained, 42 bases long and in frame from the first base. Looking up the germline V gene (reference sequence) yields CDR1 MNHEY and CDR2 SMNVEV. This TCR came from a woman aged 18-29 years with Graves' ophthalmopathy. This chain joins TRBV27 to TRBJ1-1, with no reliable assignment of the D segment. The sequenced sample was blood. The CDR3 reads CASSLNHYSTEAFF. Here is the DNA: TGTGCCAGCAGTTTAAACCATTATAGCACTGAAGCTTTCTTT.